These 21 T cell receptor beta chains were all obtained from the same sample, sequenced in a study of molecular identifiers for immune sequencing clone quantification. One entry per CDR3 protein results from TCRdb running MiXCR on the PCR reads. The sample shows around 89,000 distinct CDR3 sequences, about 20% of them seen only once. Sequencing was done on a sample of naive CD8+ T cells from blood, with Jurkat cell RNA spiked in. Subset: FACS-sorted CD8+CD4-CCR7+CD45RA+ naive T cells. Receptors originate from a human donor in good health. Some libraries in this study had Jurkat cell RNA spiked in.

The sample holds many counts of this clonotype. V is TRBV7-9 and J is TRBJ2-1; 10 bases agree with TRBD2. V dropped 1 base and J dropped 8; count of bases not matched to a gene: 5. This CDR3 spans 15 amino acids. Per the germline V gene, CDR1 is SEHNR and CDR2 is FQNEAQ (reference sequence). The CDR3 loop reads CASSLGTSGIDEQFF. In DNA form, the CDR3 reads TGTGCCAGCAGCTTAGGAACTAGCGGGATAGATGAGCAGTTCTTC.

A remark on this clonotype: A read error may explain this, as a much larger clone is one base away. The CDR3 DNA reads TGCAGTGCTAGAGCGGACCCTGCCGGGGAGCTGTATTTT. This translates into CSARADPAGELYF. This chain links TRBV20-1 with TRBJ2-2; a weak D match, TRBD2 (5 bases). Per the germline V gene, CDR1 is DFQATT and CDR2 is SNEGSKA (reference sequence). This CDR3 spans 13 amino acids.

This clonotype was counted ten times or more. The rearrangement uses TRBV5-6 and TRBJ2-7; TRBD1 might be the D (6 bases). The germline V gene encodes CDR1 SGHDT and CDR2 YYEEEE. This CDR3 contains 15 residues. Trimming took off 4 bases at V and 0 bases at J, with 14 bases between the two ends. In DNA form, the CDR3 reads TGTGCCAGCAGCCCAAGCAGGGGTTTCTCCTACGAGCAGTACTTC. Its translation is CASSPSRGFSYEQYF.

In the case of this clonotype: Just one base apart from a much larger clone, this may be a read error. The rearrangement uses TRBV18 and TRBJ2-7; no clear D gene. The CDR3 runs 14 residues. CDR1 is KGHSH and CDR2 is LQKENI in the germline V gene. The CDR3 here is CVSSPFSGDYEQYF. The CDR3 DNA follows: TGTGTCAGCTCACCTTTTTCCGGTGACTACGAGCAGTACTTC.

This clonotype was detected many times. This chain links TRBV20-1 with TRBJ1-1; a possible D gene is TRBD1 (6 bases). This CDR3 spans 15 amino acids. Deletions cut 0 bases from V and 0 bases from J, with 11 bases between. Germline V gives CDR1 DFQATT, CDR2 SNEGSKA (reference sequence). CDR3 in DNA: TGCAGTGCTAGAGACCCTACAGGGATGAACACTGAAGCTTTCTTT. It yields the protein CSARDPTGMNTEAFF.

The genes are TRBV4-3 and TRBJ2-5; 9 bases agree with TRBD1. The CDR3 totals 15 residues. The germline V gene has CDR1 LGHNA and CDR2 YSLEER. Unmatched junction bases numbered 2, after V lost 3 bases and J lost 0 bases. CDR3 in amino acids: CASSHGTGYQETQYF. The CDR3 DNA reads as TGCGCCAGCAGCCATGGGACAGGGTACCAAGAGACCCAGTACTTC.

This clonotype has a count of ten or more. The rearrangement links TRBV28 to TRBJ2-3; D is uncertain. V was shortened by 4 bases and J by 2 bases, with 22 bases between the two germline ends. Germline values: CDR1 MDHEN, CDR2 SYDVKM. CDR3 length equals 18 residues. CDR3 coding DNA: TGTGCCAGCAGTTCGGGCATAGTGCCCGGCACTTTCACAGATACGCAGTATTTT. Residues: CASSSGIVPGTFTDTQYF.

The chain recombines TRBV2 with TRBJ1-1; 7 nucleotides match TRBD1. Germline V gene sequence: CDR1 SNHLY, CDR2 FYNNEI. The V gene end was trimmed by 4 bases and the J gene end by 5 bases; junction bases not matched to a gene: 10. CDR3 length: 15 residues. The CDR3 loop reads CASSALTGEYTEAFF. In nucleotides, the CDR3 is TGTGCCAGCAGTGCCCTAACAGGGGAGTATACTGAAGCTTTCTTT.

This clonotype was counted ten times or more. The CDR3 reads CASSSDRVNEQFF. The CDR3 nucleotides are TGTGCCAGCAGCTCCGACAGGGTCAATGAGCAGTTCTTC. The rearrangement joins TRBV5-8 to TRBJ2-1; 7 nucleotides align to TRBD1. V trimming: 3 bases; J trimming: 6 bases; junction bases outside the gene matches: 3. Germline CDR1 and CDR2: SGHTS and YDEGEE. The CDR3 extends over 13 amino acids.

This clonotype was counted at least ten times. The chain employs TRBV6-5 and TRBJ1-1; 7 bases align to TRBD1. The CDR3 loop spans 14 amino acids. Germline values: CDR1 MNHEY, CDR2 SVGAGI. The J segment lost 1 base and the V segment lost 4 bases, leaving 3 bases of the junction unmatched. The CDR3 coding sequence is TGTGCCAGCAGTTCCCCAGGGGGGAACACTGAAGCTTTCTTT. Protein sequence: CASSSPGGNTEAFF.

In its sample, this clonotype was seen once. The rearrangement joins TRBV7-9 to TRBJ2-7, with D perhaps TRBD2 (6 bases). V shed 5 bases and J shed 9 bases, with 17 bases lying between them. Germline V gene lookup returns CDR1 SEHNR and CDR2 FQNEAQ (reference sequence). The CDR3 extends over 13 amino acids. The CDR3 sequence is CASSVEWDGGQYF. The CDR3 DNA reads TGTGCCAGCAGCGTCGAGTGGGACGGGGGGCAGTACTTC.

A few counts support this clonotype. A much larger clone sits a single nucleotide away, making a read error possible. V and J are TRBV7-6 and TRBJ2-5; the D is unclear. The CDR3 runs to 12 residues. V was trimmed by 5 bases and J by 1 base, leaving 5 bases between them. From germline, CDR1 is SGHVS and CDR2 FNYEAQ. CDR3 coding DNA: TGTGCCAGCAGCCCCATCCAAGAGACCCAGTACTTC. Amino acid sequence: CASSPIQETQYF. Filled out from reference TRBV7-6 and TRBJ2-5, the complete variable domain reads GAGVSQSPRYKVTKRGQDVALRCDPISGHVSLYWYRQALGQGPEFLTYFNYEAQQDKSGLPNDRFSAERPEGSISTLTIQRTEQRDSAMYRCASSPIQETQYFGPGTRLLVL.

This clonotype was found many times. The V and J genes are TRBV25-1 and TRBJ1-1; tentatively, D is TRBD1 (6 bases). This CDR3 region has 14 residues. The germline V and J ends were trimmed by 3 bases and 5 bases, with 13 bases remaining between them. CDR1 and CDR2 (germline): MGHDK, SYGVNS. The DNA for the CDR3 is TGTGCCAGCAGTGACGGGGGCGACGATACTGAAGCTTTCTTT. This encodes CASSDGGDDTEAFF.

Concerning this clonotype itself: The junction does not match germline at one end; this may be a read error. The rearrangement links TRBV20-1 to TRBJ2-1; TRBD2 is a possible D gene (6 bases). The length of the CDR3 is 18 residues. From germline, CDR1 is DFQATT and CDR2 SNEGSKA (reference sequence). CDR3 region: CSARVLATSSLSYNEQLF. DNA for the CDR3: TGCAGTGCTAGAGTTCTTGCGACTAGTAGCCTTTCCTACAATGAGCAGCTCTTC.

This clonotype showed up many times. The rearrangement uses TRBV11-2 and TRBJ2-7; a weak D match, TRBD1 (5 bases). Germline loops: CDR1 SGHAT, CDR2 FQNNGV. This CDR3 region has 14 residues. V was clipped by 5 bases and J by 7 bases, with 18 bases between them. CDR3 loop: CASSQTMDTTEQYF. The DNA for the CDR3 is TGTGCCAGCAGCCAAACCATGGACACCACGGAGCAGTACTTC.

Remarks on this clonotype: A read error may be the cause here, since a much bigger clone is one base away. The CDR3 carries no conserved terminal phenylalanine or tryptophan, so it likely arises from a read error. The chain employs TRBV27 and TRBJ2-7; D ambiguous. This CDR3 has 13 amino acids. From germline, CDR1 is MNHEY and CDR2 SMNVEV (reference sequence). Trimming pared 5 bases from V and 0 bases from J, leaving 8 bases between. The CDR3 sequence: CASSAQVSYEQYS. CDR3 in DNA: TGTGCCAGCAGTGCCCAGGTCTCCTACGAGCAGTACTCC.

This clonotype appeared many times. The chain links TRBV18 to TRBJ2-1, with D unresolved. Trimming left V 0 bases short and J 8 bases short, with 8 bases between. The germline V gene encodes CDR1 KGHSH and CDR2 LQKENI. The CDR3 totals 13 residues. This CDR3 is CASSPPGSDEQFF. As DNA, the CDR3 is TGTGCCAGCTCACCACCGGGTTCGGATGAGCAGTTCTTC. The full variable domain, its missing parts supplied by reference TRBV18 and TRBJ2-1, is NAGVMQNPRHLVRRRGQEARLRCSPMKGHSHVYWYRQLPEEGLKFMVYLQKENIIDESGMPKERFSAEFPKEGPSILRIQQVVRGDSAAYFCASSPPGSDEQFFGPGTRLTVL.

This clonotype was detected ten times or more. J is TRBJ2-6 and V is TRBV14; no definite D call. CDR1 and CDR2 from the germline V gene are SGHDN and FVKESK. The V and J ends lost 1 base and 0 bases respectively, with 7 bases between them. This CDR3 has 16 amino acids. The CDR3 DNA is TGTGCCAGCAGCCAAGCTTCGCTCTCTGGGGCCAACGTCCTGACTTTC. Translating it yields CASSQASLSGANVLTF. Using reference TRBV14 and TRBJ2-6 for the parts outside the CDR3, the full variable domain is EAGVTQFPSHSVIEKGQTVTLRCDPISGHDNLYWYRRVMGKEIKFLLHFVKESKQDESGMPNNRFLAERTGGTYSTLKVQPAELEDSGVYFCASSQASLSGANVLTFGAGSRLTVL.

This clonotype came up many times. The DNA of the CDR3 is TGCAGCGTTGAAACCCAGGGGGCGCGGCAGTACTTC. Its protein is CSVETQGARQYF. The gene calls are TRBV29-1 and TRBJ2-7; 8 bases line up with TRBD1. CDR1 and CDR2 from the germline V gene are SQVTM and ANQGSEA. V trimming: 2 bases; J trimming: 9 bases; junction bases outside the gene matches: 6. This CDR3 has 12 amino acids.

This clonotype was seen many times. This chain uses TRBV7-2 with TRBJ2-1, with 7 bases that match TRBD1. The CDR3 extends over 15 amino acids. The V gene's germline CDR1 is SGHTA and CDR2 FQGNSA. V gave up 5 bases and J gave up 3 bases; unmatched junction bases: 7. The CDR3 region has the DNA TGTGCCAGCAGCCTTATGAGACAGGGCTACAATGAGCAGTTCTTC. Its translation: CASSLMRQGYNEQFF.

This clonotype was seen many times. The chain combines TRBV11-2 with TRBJ2-7, with 8 nucleotides matching TRBD2. The V gene end was trimmed by 4 bases and the J gene end by 2 bases; junction bases not matched to a gene: 7. CDR3 length equals 15 residues. The germline V gene encodes CDR1 SGHAT and CDR2 FQNNGV. For the CDR3, the DNA is TGTGCCAGCAGCTCCGGGACTAGTGCGGCCTACGAGCAGTACTTC. Translated, it gives CASSSGTSAAYEQYF.